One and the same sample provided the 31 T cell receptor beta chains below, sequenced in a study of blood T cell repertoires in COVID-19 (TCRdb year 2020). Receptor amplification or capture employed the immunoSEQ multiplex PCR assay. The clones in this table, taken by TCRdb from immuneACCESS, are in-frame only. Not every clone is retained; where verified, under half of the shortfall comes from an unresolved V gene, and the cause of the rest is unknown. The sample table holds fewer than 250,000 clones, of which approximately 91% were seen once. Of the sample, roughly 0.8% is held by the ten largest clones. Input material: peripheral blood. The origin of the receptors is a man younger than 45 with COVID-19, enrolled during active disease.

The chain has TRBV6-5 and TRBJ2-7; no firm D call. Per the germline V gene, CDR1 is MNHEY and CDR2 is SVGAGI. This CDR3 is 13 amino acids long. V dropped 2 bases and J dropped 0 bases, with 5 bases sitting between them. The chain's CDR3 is CASSYRYSYEQYF. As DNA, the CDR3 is TGTGCCAGCAGTTACCGTTACTCCTACGAGCAGTACTTC.

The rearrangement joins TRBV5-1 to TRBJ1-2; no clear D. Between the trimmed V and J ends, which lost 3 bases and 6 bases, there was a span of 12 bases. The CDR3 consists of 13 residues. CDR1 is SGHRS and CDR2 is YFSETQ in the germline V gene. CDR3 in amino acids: CASSYPGWHGYTF. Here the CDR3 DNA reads TGCGCCAGCAGCTACCCGGGTTGGCATGGCTACACCTTC.

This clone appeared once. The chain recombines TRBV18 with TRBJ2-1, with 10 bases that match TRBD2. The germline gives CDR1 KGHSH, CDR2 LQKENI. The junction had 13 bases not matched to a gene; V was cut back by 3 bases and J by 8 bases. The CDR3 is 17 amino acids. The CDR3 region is CASSPSGTSDSRDEQFF. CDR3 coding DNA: TGTGCCAGCTCACCCTCCGGGACTAGCGACTCTCGCGATGAGCAGTTCTTC.

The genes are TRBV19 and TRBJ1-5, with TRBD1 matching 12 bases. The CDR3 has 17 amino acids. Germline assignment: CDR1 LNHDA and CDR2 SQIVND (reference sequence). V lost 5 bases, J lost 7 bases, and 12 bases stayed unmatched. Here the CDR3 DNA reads TGTGCCAGTAGTGCGCCCGGGACAGGGGGCACGTTCCAGCCCCAGCATTTT. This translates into CASSAPGTGGTFQPQHF.

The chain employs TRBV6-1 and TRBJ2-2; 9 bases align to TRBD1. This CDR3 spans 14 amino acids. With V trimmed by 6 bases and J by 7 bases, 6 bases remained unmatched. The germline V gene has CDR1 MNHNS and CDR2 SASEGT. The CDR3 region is CASSWTGAIGELFF. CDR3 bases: TGTGCCAGCAGCTGGACAGGGGCTATCGGGGAGCTGTTTTTT.

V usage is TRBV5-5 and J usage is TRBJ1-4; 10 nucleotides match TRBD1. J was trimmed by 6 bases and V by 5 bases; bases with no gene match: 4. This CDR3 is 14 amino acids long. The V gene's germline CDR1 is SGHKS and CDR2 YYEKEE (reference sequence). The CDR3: CASRPGQGYEKLFF. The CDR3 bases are TGTGCCAGCAGACCGGGACAGGGGTATGAAAAACTGTTTTTT.

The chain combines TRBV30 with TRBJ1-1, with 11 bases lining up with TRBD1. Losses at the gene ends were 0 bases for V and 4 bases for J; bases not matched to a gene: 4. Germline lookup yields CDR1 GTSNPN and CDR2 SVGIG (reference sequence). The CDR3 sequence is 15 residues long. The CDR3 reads CAWSVDRGRGTEAFF. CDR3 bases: TGTGCCTGGAGTGTGGACAGGGGGCGAGGCACTGAAGCTTTCTTT.

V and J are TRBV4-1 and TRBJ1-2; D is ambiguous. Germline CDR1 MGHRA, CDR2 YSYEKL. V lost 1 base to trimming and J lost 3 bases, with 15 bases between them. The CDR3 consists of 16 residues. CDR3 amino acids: CASSQVRLGGDYGYTF. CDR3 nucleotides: TGCGCCAGCAGCCAAGTGAGGCTCGGCGGAGACTATGGCTACACCTTC.

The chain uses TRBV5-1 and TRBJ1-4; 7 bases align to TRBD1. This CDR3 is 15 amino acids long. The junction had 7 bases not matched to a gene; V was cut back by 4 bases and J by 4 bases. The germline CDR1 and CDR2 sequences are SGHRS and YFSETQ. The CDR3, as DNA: TGCGCCAGCAGCCGTGGGACAGATCTTAATGAAAAACTGTTTTTT. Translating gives CASSRGTDLNEKLFF.

CDR3 in amino acids: CASSIRQGPYGYTF. The CDR3 nucleotides are TGTGCCAGTAGTATCCGACAGGGCCCCTATGGCTACACCTTC. The rearrangement joins TRBV19 to TRBJ1-2; the match to TRBD1 covers 7 bases. Per the germline V gene, CDR1 is LNHDA and CDR2 is SQIVND (reference sequence). This CDR3 spans 14 amino acids. Trimming at V came to 3 bases and at J to 4 bases, leaving 5 bases not matched to a gene.

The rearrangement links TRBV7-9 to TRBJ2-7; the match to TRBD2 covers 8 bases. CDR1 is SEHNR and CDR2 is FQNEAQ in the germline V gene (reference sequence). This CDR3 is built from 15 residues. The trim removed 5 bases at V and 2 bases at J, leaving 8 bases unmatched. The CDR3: CASSQVAGTPYEQYF. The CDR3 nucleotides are TGTGCCAGCAGCCAAGTAGCGGGAACCCCCTACGAGCAGTACTTC.

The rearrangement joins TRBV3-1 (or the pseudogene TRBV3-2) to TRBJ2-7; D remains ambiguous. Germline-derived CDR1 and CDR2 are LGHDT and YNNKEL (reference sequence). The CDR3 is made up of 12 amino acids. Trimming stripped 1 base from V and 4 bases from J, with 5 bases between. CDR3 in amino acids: CASSQVRYEQYF. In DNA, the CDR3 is TGTGCCAGCAGCCAAGTACGGTACGAGCAGTACTTC.

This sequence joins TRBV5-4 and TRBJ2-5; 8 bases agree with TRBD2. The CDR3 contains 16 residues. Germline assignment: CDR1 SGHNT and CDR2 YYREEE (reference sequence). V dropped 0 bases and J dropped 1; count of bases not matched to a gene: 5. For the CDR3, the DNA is TGTGCCAGCAGCTTGGGTAGCGGGGAATCCCAAGAGACCCAGTACTTC. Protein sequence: CASSLGSGESQETQYF.

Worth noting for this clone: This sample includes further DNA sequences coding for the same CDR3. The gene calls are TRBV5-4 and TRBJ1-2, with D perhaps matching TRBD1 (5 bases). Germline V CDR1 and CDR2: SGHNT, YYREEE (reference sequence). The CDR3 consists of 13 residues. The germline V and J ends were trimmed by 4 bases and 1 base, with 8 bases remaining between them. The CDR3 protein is CASSLDSNYGYTF. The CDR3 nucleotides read TGTGCCAGCAGCCTCGACAGTAACTATGGCTACACCTTC.

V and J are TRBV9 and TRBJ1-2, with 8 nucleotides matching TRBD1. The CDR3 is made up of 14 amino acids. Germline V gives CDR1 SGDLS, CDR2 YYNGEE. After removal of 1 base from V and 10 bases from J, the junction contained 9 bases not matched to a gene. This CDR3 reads CASSVLPRGRFYTF. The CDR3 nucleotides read TGTGCCAGCAGCGTACTACCCAGGGGGCGCTTCTACACCTTC.

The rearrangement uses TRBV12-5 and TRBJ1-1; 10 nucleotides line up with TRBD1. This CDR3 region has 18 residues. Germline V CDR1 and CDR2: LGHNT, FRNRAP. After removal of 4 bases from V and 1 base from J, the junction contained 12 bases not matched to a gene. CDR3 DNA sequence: TGTGCTAGTGGTTCCGCCTCAAGGACAGGGGGACCGAACACTGAAGCTTTCTTT. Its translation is CASGSASRTGGPNTEAFF.

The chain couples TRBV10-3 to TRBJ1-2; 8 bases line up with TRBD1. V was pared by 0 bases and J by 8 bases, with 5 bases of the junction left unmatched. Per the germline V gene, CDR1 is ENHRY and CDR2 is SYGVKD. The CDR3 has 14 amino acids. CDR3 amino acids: CAISESIGTGGYTF. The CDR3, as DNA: TGTGCCATCAGTGAGTCGATTGGGACAGGAGGCTACACCTTC.

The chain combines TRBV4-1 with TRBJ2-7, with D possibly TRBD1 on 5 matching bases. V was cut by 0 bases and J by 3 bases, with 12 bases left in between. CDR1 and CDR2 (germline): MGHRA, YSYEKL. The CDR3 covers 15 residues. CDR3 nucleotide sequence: TGCGCCAGCAGCCAAGAGGTCAGGGAAATCTACGAGCAGTACTTC. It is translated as CASSQEVREIYEQYF.

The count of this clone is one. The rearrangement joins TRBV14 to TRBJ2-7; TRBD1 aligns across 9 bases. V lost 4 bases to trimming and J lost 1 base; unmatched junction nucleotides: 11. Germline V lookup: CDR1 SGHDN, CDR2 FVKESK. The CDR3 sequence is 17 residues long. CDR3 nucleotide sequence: TGTGCCAGCAGCCGGGCTCGGGTCGGGACAGGGTCCTACGAGCAGTACTTC. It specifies CASSRARVGTGSYEQYF.

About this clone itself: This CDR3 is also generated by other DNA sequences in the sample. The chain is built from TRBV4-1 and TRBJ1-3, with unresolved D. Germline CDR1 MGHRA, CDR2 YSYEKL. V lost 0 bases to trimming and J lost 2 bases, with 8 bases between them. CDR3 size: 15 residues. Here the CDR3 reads CASSQEAVPGNTIYF. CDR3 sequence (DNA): TGCGCCAGCAGCCAAGAGGCAGTTCCTGGAAACACCATATATTTT.

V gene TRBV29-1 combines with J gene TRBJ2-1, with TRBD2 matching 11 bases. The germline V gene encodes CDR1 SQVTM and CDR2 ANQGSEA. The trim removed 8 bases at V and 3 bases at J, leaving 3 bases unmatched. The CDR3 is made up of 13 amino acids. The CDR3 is CSYGTSGYNEQFF. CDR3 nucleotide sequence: TGCAGCTACGGGACTAGCGGCTACAATGAGCAGTTCTTC.

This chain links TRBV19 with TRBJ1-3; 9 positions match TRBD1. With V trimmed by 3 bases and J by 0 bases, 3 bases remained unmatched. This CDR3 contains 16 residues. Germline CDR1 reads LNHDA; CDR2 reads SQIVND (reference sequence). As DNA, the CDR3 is TGTGCCAGTAGTATCGTGGGACAGGGCTCTGGAAACACCATATATTTT. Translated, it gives CASSIVGQGSGNTIYF.

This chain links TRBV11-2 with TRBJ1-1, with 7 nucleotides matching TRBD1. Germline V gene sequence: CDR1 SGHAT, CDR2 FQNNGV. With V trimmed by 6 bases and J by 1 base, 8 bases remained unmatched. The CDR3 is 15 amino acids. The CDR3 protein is CASSYTGTENTEAFF. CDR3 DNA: TGTGCCAGCAGTTATACCGGGACAGAGAACACTGAAGCTTTCTTT.

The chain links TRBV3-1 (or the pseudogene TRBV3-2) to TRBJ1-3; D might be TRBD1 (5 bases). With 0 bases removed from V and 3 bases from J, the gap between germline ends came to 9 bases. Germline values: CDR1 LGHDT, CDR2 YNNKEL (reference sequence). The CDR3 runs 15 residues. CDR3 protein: CASSQDFRDGNTIYF. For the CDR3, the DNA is TGTGCCAGCAGCCAAGATTTCAGGGATGGAAACACCATATATTTT.

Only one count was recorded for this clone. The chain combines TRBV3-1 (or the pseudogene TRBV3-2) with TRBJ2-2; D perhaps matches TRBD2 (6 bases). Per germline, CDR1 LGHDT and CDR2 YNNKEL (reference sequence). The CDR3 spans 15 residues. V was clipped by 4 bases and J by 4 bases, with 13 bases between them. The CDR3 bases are TGTGCCAGCAGCCTATCTAGCGACACCACCGGGGAGCTGTTTTTT. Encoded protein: CASSLSSDTTGELFF.

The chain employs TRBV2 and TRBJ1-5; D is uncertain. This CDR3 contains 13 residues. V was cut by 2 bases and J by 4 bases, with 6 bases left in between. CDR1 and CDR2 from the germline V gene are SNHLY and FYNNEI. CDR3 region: CASSEIQNQPQHF. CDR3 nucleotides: TGTGCCAGCAGTGAAATCCAAAATCAGCCCCAGCATTTT.

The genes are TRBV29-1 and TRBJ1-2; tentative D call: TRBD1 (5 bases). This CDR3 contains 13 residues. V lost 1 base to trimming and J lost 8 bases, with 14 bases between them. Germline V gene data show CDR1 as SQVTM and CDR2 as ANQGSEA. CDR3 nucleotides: TGCAGCGTTGAAGGTGTTAGGGGAGGAGGCTACACCTTC. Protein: CSVEGVRGGGYTF.

Written as DNA, the CDR3 is TGTGCCAGCAGCTTGCTTTTACTCACAGATACGCAGTATTTT. Translation gives CASSLLLLTDTQYF. The chain carries TRBV7-2 and TRBJ2-3; D is undetermined. In germline, CDR1 is SGHTA, CDR2 FQGNSA. V dropped 3 bases and J dropped 2 bases, with 9 bases sitting between them. The CDR3 is 14 residues long.

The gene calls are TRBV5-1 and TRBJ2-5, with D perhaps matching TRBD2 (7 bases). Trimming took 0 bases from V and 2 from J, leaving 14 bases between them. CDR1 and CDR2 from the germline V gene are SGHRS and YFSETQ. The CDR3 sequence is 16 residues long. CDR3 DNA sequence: TGCGCCAGCAGCTTGGACGGGGGCGGGGGACAAGAGACCCAGTACTTC. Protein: CASSLDGGGGQETQYF.

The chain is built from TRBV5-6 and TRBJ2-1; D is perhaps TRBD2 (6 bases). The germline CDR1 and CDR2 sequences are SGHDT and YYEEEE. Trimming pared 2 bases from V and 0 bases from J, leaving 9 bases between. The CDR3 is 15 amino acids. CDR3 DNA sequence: TGTGCCAGCAGCTTTACCGGGAGCTCCTACAATGAGCAGTTCTTC. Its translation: CASSFTGSSYNEQFF.

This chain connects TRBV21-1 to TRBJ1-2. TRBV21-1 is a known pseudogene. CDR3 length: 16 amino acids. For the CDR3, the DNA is TGTGCCAGCAGCAAAGGCGGGATAGAACAGGATTATGGCTACACCTTC. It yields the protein CASSKGGIEQDYGYTF.